The source of this T cell receptor (beta chain) is a study of shared clonotypes between healthy human individuals. Measured with immunoSEQ multiplex PCR; TCRdb has only the in-frame clones, and not every one. The data hold hundreds of thousands of clones, with around 96% observed a single time. V shed 5 bases, J shed 0 bases, and the junction held 7 bases outside the gene matches. The germline CDR1 and CDR2 sequences are MDHEN and SYDVKM. The CDR3 has 15 residues. Naive CD8 populations comprised CD45RO-negative cells positively selected for CCR7, excluding terminally differentiated effector memory CD45RA+ cells.

The sample taken for sequencing was naive CD8+ T cells sorted from blood. This TCR came from a woman in her twenties or thirties in good health. V usage is TRBV28 and J usage is TRBJ2-7; 7 bases are shared with TRBD1. The CDR3 DNA is TGTGCCAGCAGTATAGACAGGGCCCTCTCCTACGAGCAGTACTTC. It is translated as CASSIDRALSYEQYF.